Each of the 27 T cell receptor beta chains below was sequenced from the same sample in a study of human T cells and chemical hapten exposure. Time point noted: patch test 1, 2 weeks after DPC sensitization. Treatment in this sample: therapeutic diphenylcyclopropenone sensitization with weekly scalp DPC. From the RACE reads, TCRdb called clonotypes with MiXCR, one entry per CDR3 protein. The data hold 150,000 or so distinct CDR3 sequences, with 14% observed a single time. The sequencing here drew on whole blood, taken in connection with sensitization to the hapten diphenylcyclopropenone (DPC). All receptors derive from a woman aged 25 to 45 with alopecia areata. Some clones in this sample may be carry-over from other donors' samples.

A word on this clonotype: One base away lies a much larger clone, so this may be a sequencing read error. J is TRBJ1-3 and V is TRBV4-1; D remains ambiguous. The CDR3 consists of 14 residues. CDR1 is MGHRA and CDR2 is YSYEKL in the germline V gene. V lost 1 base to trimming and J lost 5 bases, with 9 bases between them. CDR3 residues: CASSQGVERNTIYF. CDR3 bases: TGCGCCAGCAGCCAAGGCGTGGAGAGAAACACCATATATTTT.

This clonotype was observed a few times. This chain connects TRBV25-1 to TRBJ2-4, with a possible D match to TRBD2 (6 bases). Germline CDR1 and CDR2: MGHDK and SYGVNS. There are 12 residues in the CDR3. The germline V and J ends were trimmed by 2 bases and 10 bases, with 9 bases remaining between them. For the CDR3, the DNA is TGTGCCAGCAGTGAACGGGGGATTATTCAGTACTTC. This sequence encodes CASSERGIIQYF.

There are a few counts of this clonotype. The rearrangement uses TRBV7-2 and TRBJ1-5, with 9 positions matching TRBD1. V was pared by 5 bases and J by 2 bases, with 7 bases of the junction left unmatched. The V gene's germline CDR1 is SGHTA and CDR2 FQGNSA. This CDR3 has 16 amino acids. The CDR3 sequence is CASSTQGAKGNQPQHF. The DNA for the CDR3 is TGTGCCAGCAGCACACAGGGGGCAAAGGGCAATCAGCCCCAGCATTTT.

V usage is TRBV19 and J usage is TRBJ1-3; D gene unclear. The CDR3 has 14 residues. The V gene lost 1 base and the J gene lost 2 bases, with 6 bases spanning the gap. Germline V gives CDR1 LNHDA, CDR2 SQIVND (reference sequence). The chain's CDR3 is CASSIGGAGNTIYF. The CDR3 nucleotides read TGTGCCAGTAGTATAGGGGGAGCTGGAAACACCATATATTTT.

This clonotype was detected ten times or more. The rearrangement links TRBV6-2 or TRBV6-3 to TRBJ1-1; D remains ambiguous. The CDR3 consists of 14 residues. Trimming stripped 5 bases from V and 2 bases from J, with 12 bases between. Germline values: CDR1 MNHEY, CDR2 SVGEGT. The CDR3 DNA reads TGTGCCAGCAGTGGGCCCGGGAGAAACACTGAAGCTTTCTTT. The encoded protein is CASSGPGRNTEAFF.

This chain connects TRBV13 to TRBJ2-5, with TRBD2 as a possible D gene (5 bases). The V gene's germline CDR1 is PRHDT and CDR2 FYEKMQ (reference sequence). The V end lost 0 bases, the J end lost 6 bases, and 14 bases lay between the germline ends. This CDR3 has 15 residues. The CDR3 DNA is TGTGCCAGCAGCTTAGGTACTTTAGCGAGTAAGACCCAGTACTTC. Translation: CASSLGTLASKTQYF.

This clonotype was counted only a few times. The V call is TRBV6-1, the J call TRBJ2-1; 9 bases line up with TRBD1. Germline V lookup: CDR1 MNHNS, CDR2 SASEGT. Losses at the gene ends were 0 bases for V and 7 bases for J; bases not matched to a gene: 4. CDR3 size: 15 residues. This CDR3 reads CASSEAGQGVNEQFF. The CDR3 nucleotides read TGTGCCAGCAGTGAAGCGGGACAGGGTGTGAATGAGCAGTTCTTC.

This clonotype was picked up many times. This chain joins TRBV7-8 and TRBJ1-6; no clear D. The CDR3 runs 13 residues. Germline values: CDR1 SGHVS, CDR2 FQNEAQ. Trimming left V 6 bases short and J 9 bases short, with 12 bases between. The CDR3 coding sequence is TGTGCCAGCAGTTCTACGCCCGCTTCACCCCTCCACTTT. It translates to CASSSTPASPLHF. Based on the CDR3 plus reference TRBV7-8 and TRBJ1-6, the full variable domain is GAGVSQSPRYKVAKRGQDVALRCDPISGHVSLFWYQQALGQGPEFLTYFQNEAQLDKSGLPSDRFFAERPEGSVSTLKIQRTQQEDSAVYLCASSSTPASPLHFGNGTRLTVT.

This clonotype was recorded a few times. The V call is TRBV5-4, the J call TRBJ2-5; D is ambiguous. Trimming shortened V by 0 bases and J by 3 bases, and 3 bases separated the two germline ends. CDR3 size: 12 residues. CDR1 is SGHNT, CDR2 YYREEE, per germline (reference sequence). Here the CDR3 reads CASSLDEETQYF. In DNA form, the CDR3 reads TGTGCCAGCAGCTTGGATGAAGAGACCCAGTACTTC.

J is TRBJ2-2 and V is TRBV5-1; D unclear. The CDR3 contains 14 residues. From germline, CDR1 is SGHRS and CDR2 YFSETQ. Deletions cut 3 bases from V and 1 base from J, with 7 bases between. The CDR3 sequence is CASSYSLNTGELFF. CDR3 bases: TGCGCCAGCAGCTATAGCTTGAACACCGGGGAGCTGTTTTTT.

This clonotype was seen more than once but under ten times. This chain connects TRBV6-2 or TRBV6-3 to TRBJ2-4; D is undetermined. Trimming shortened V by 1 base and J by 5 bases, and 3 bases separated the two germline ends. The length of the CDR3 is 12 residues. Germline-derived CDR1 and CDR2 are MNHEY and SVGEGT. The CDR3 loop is CASSYYENIQYF. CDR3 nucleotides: TGTGCCAGCAGTTACTATGAAAACATTCAGTACTTC.

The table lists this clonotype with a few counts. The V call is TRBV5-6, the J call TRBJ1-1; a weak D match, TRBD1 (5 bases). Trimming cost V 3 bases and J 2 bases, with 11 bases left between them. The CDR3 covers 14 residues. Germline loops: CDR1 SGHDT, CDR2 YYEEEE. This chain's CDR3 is CASSSPDSNTEAFF. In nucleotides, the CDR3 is TGTGCCAGCAGCTCCCCAGACAGCAACACTGAAGCTTTCTTT.

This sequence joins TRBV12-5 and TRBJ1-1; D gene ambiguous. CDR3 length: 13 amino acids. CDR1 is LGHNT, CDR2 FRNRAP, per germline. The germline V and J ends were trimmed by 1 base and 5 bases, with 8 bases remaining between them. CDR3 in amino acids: CASGLEGGTEAFF. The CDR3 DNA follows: TGTGCTAGTGGTTTGGAGGGAGGGACTGAAGCTTTCTTT.

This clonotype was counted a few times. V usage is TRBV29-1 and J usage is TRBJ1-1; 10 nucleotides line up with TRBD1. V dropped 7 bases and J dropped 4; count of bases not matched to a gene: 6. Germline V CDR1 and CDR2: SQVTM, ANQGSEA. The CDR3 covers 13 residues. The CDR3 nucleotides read TGCAGCGGAAGACAGGGGGCGAGCACTGAAGCTTTCTTT. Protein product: CSGRQGASTEAFF.

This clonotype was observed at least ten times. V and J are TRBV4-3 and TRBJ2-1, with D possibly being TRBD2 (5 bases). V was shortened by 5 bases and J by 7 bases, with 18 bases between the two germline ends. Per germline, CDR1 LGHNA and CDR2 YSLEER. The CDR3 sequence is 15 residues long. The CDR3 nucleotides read TGCGCCAGCAGCTGGGCACGCGGTGGCGGGAATGAGCAGTTCTTC. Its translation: CASSWARGGGNEQFF.

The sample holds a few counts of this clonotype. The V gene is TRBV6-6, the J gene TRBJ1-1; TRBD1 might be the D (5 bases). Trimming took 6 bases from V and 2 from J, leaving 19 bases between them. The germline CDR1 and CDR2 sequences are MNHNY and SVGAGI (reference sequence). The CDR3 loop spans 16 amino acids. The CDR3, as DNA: TGTGCCAGCAGCCCTCGAGACTCTTGGGGCAACACTGAAGCTTTCTTT. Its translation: CASSPRDSWGNTEAFF.

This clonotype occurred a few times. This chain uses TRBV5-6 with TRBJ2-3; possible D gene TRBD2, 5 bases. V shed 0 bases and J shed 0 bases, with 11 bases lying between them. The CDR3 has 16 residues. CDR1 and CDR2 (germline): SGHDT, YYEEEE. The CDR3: CASSLEGVLSTDTQYF. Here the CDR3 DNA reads TGTGCCAGCAGCTTGGAGGGAGTTTTAAGCACAGATACGCAGTATTTT.

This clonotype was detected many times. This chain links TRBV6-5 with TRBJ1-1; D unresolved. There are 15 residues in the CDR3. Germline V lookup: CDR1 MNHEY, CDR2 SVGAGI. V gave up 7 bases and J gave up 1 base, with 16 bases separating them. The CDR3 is CASIPIGGRNTEAFF. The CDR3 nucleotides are TGTGCCAGCATACCTATCGGCGGGAGGAACACTGAAGCTTTCTTT.

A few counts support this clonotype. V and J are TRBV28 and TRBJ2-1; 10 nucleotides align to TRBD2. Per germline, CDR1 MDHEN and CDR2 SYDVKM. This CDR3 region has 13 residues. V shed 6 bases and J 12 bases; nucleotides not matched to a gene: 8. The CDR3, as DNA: TGTGCCAGCAGCGGGACTAGCGTTCCGCGGCAGTTCTTC. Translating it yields CASSGTSVPRQFF.

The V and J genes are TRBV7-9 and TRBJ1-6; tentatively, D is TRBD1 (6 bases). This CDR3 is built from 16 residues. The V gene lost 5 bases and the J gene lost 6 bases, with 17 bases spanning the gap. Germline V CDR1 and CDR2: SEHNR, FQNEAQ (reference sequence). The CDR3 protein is CASSAEGDFRNSPLHF. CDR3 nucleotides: TGTGCCAGCAGCGCGGAGGGGGATTTCCGTAATTCACCCCTCCACTTT. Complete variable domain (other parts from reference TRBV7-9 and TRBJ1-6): DTGVSQNPRHKITKRGQNVTFRCDPISEHNRLYWYRQTLGQGPEFLTYFQNEAQLEKSRLLSDRFSAERPKGSFSTLEIQRTEQGDSAMYLCASSAEGDFRNSPLHFGNGTRLTVT.

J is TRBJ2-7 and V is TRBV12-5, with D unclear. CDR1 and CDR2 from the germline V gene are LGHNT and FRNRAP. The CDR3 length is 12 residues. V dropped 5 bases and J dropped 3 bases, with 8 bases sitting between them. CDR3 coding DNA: TGTGCTAGTGGTCCCAATTTCTACGAGCAGTACTTC. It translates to CASGPNFYEQYF. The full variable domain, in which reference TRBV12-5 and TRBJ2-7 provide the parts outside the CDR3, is DARVTQTPRHKVTEMGQEVTMRCQPILGHNTVFWYRQTMMQGLELLAYFRNRAPLDDSGMPKDRFSAEMPDATLATLKIQPSEPRDSAVYFCASGPNFYEQYFGPGTRLTVT.

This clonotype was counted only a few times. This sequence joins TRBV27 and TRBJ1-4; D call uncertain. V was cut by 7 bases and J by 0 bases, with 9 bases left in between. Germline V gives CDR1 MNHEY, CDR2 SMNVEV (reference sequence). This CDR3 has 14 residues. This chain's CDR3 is CASKIHSTNEKLFF. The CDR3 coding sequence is TGTGCCAGCAAGATCCACTCAACTAATGAAAAACTGTTTTTT.

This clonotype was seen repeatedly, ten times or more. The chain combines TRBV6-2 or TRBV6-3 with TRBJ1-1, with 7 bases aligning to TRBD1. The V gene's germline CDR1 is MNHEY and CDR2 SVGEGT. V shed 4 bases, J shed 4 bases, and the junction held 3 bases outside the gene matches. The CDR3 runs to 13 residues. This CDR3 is CASSLRQGTEAFF. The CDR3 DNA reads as TGTGCCAGCAGTTTACGACAGGGCACTGAAGCTTTCTTT.

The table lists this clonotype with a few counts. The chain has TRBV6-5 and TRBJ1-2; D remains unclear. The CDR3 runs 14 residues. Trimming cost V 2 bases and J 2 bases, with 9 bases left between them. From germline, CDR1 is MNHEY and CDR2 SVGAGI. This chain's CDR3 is CASSYGQANYGYTF. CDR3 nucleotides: TGTGCCAGCAGTTACGGCCAGGCGAACTATGGCTACACCTTC.

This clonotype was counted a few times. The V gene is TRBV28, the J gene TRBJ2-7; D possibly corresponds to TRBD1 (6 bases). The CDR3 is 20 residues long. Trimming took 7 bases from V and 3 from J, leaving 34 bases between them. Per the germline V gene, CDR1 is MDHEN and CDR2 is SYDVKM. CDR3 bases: TGTGCCAGCAACCCGGACAGAACGGCCACCCTAGGCCCAAAAAACTACGAGCAGTACTTC. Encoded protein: CASNPDRTATLGPKNYEQYF.

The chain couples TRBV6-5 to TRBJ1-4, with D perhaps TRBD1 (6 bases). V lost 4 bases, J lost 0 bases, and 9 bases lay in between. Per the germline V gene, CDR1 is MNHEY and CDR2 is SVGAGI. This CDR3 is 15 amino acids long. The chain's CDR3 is CASSLYRATNEKLFF. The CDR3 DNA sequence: TGTGCCAGCAGTTTATACAGGGCAACTAATGAAAAACTGTTTTTT.

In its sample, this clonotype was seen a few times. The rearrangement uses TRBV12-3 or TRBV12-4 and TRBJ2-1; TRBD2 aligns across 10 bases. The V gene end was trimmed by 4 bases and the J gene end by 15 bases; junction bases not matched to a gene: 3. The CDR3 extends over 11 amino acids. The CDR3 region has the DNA TGTGCCAGCAGTTCTAGCGGGAGTCTGTTCTTC. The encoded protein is CASSSSGSLFF.